The present entry profiles one T cell receptor beta chain with its context. Its antigen target is currently unknown. Base-call qualities are not available, and no considerably larger clone is one nucleotide away. RNA was extracted using the RNeasy kit, and roughly 0.5 to 1 ug of the RNA was reverse transcribed with random hexamers. The immunoSEQ multiplex PCR assay, covering 54 Vbeta and 13 Jbeta segments, was used to amplify TCR beta CDR3 regions. PCR amplification bias was corrected by using a synthetic template baseline for primer optimization and computational correction. As for the authors' bioinformatics: Reads were annotated to V, D and J genes per IMGT and analyzed with immunoSEQ Analyzer, keeping only productive sequences. Clonality was calculated as one minus the Shannon entropy normalized by log2 of the number of productive unique sequences. For each patient and control, public and private clones were evaluated within the 100 most prevalent clones. Susac-specific clones were defined as absent from healthy and MS cohorts, about 1,100 published viral clones and other ImmuneACCESS disease sequences. The public reads were run again by TCRdb, first through fastp at Q25 and then through MiXCR, and only productive beta chains were kept. Each record represents a unique CDR3 protein, reported with the most common genes and DNA among its rows. The authors' filters were not applied to this entry. This sample is represented by some 200,000 distinct CDR3 sequences; about 94% of them were singletons. The leading ten clones occupy approximately 0.1% of the sample.

Peripheral blood CD8+ and CD4+ T cells from healthy donors, Susac syndrome patients and multiple sclerosis patients were profiled using high-throughput TCR beta sequencing. Recently defined diagnostic criteria for definite or probable disease were met by the Susac syndrome patients. Bulk CD8+ and CD4+ T cells were purified by magnetic negative isolation, whereas CD8+ TEMRA cells were enriched by FACS. Blood was collected in EDTA tubes and processed within 24 hours, with PBMCs isolated through density gradient centrifugation. PBMCs intended for TCR sequencing were frozen in liquid nitrogen and were later thawed in a 37 degrees C water bath. A purity of at least 90% was achieved for sorted or isolated CD4+, CD8+ and CD8+ TEMRA cells. Trimming takes 6 bases from V and 3 bases from J, and the germline ends sit 15 bases apart. CDR3 length: 15 amino acids, cysteine to phenylalanine. Only the CDR3 region is kept as DNA, spanning 45 bases read in frame from base 1. For CDR1 and CDR2, the germline V gene lists MGHRA and YSYEKL.

The record originates from a study of CD8 T cells in Susac syndrome (dated by TCRdb to the late 2010s). About the study as a whole: Among the sequenced Susac syndrome patients, more than five had clinically active disease and roughly 8 were in clinical remission. Susac syndrome patients were therapy-naive, on corticosteroids (some also receiving IVIg), or on IVIg alone at blood withdrawal. Repertoire sequencing was used to test whether CD8+ T cell activation and differentiation in Susac syndrome was antigen driven.

Beyond this particular receptor, the publication reports: No clonal expansion was detected in the CD4+ T cell repertoire of Susac syndrome patients. The number of individuals in the TCR sequencing and HLA analysis was acknowledged as relatively small.

The TCR comes from a human donor with Susac syndrome. The V and J genes are TRBV4-1 and TRBJ2-1, and the D gene may be TRBD2, 7 bases matching. The sample was CD4+ T cells from PBMCs. The CDR3 loop reads CASSPAGALYNEQFF. The DNA is as follows: TGCGCCAGCAGTCCCGCGGGGGCTCTCTACAATGAGCAGTTCTTC.